Included here is one T cell receptor beta chain sequence, with context. Its specificity is not known. The sample belongs to a study of cytomegalovirus exposure and HLA in healthy donors. Turning to the study itself: In a later analysis, the 100 to 150 validation repertoires were reported to have used the same platform as the 650 to 800 first-cohort repertoires. Study-level points and caveats: Altogether, 164 TCR beta chains were recorded as cytomegalovirus-associated. Across donors, most TCRs were seen rarely, yet some public ones were widespread. Clusters of TCRs from the first cohort tended to co-occur in the roughly 120 validation repertoires (as a later analysis found).

V lost 2 bases, J lost 3 bases, and 13 bases stayed unmatched. Germline CDR1 is SGHTA and CDR2 is FQGNSA. This CDR3 comprises 18 residues. TCRdb's copy holds only in-frame clones and misses some; the assay was immunoSEQ multiplex PCR. Of about 79,000 clones listed, approximately 93% are singletons. The sequenced sample consisted of PBMCs. V usage is TRBV7-2 and J usage is TRBJ1-2; 9 bases are a match to TRBD1. The source of this sequence is a woman aged 30 to 39 in good health and CMV-seronegative. CDR3 loop: CASSLRGDRGYLYYGYTF. Written as DNA, the CDR3 is TGTGCCAGCAGCTTAAGGGGAGACAGGGGGTACCTGTACTATGGCTACACCTTC.